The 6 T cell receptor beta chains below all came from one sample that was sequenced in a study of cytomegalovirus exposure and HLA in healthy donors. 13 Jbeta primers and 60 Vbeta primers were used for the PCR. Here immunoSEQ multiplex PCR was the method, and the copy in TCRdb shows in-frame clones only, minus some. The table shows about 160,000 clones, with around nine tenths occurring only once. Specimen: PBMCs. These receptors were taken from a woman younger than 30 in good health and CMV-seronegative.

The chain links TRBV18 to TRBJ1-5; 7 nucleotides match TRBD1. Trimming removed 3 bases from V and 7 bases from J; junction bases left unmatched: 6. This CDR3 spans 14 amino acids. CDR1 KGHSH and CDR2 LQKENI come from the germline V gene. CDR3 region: CASSPTGERQPQHF. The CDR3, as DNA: TGTGCCAGCTCACCCACAGGGGAGAGGCAGCCCCAGCATTTT.

CDR3 in amino acids: CSVGTGEDSPLHF. DNA for the CDR3: TGCAGCGTCGGGACAGGGGAGGATTCACCCCTCCACTTT. This chain links TRBV29-1 with TRBJ1-6, with 10 bases lining up with TRBD1. J lost 8 bases, V lost 6 bases, and 4 bases had no gene match. CDR1 SQVTM and CDR2 ANQGSEA come from the germline V gene. This CDR3 contains 13 residues.

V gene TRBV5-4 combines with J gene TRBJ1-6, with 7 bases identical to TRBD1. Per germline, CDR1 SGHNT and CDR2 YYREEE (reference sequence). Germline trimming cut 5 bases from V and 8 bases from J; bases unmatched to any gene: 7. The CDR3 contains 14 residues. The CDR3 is CASRPDRVDSPLHF. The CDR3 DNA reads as TGTGCCAGCAGACCCGACAGGGTGGATTCACCCCTCCACTTT.

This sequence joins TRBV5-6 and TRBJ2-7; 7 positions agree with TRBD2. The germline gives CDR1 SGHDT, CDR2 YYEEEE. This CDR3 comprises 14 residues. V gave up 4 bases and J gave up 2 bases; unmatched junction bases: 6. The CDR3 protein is CASSSGAGTYEQYF. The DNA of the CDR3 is TGTGCCAGCAGCAGCGGGGCAGGAACCTACGAGCAGTACTTC. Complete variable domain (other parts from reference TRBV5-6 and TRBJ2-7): DAGVTQSPTHLIKTRGQQVTLRCSPKSGHDTVSWYQQALGQGPQFIFQYYEEEERQRGNFPDRFSGHQFPNYSSELNVNALLLGDSALYLCASSSGAGTYEQYFGPGTRLTVT.

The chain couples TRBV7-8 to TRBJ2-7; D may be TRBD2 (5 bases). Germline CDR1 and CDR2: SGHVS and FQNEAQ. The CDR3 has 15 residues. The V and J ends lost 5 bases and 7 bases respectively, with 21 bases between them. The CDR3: CASSPTSAYVSEQYF. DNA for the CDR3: TGTGCCAGCAGCCCAACTAGTGCCTATGTGAGTGAGCAGTACTTC.

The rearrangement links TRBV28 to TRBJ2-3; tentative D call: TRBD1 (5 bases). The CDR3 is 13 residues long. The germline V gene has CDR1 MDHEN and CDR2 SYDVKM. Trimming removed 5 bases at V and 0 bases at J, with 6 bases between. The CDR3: CASSDSSTDTQYF. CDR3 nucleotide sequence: TGTGCCAGCAGTGACAGCAGCACAGATACGCAGTATTTT.